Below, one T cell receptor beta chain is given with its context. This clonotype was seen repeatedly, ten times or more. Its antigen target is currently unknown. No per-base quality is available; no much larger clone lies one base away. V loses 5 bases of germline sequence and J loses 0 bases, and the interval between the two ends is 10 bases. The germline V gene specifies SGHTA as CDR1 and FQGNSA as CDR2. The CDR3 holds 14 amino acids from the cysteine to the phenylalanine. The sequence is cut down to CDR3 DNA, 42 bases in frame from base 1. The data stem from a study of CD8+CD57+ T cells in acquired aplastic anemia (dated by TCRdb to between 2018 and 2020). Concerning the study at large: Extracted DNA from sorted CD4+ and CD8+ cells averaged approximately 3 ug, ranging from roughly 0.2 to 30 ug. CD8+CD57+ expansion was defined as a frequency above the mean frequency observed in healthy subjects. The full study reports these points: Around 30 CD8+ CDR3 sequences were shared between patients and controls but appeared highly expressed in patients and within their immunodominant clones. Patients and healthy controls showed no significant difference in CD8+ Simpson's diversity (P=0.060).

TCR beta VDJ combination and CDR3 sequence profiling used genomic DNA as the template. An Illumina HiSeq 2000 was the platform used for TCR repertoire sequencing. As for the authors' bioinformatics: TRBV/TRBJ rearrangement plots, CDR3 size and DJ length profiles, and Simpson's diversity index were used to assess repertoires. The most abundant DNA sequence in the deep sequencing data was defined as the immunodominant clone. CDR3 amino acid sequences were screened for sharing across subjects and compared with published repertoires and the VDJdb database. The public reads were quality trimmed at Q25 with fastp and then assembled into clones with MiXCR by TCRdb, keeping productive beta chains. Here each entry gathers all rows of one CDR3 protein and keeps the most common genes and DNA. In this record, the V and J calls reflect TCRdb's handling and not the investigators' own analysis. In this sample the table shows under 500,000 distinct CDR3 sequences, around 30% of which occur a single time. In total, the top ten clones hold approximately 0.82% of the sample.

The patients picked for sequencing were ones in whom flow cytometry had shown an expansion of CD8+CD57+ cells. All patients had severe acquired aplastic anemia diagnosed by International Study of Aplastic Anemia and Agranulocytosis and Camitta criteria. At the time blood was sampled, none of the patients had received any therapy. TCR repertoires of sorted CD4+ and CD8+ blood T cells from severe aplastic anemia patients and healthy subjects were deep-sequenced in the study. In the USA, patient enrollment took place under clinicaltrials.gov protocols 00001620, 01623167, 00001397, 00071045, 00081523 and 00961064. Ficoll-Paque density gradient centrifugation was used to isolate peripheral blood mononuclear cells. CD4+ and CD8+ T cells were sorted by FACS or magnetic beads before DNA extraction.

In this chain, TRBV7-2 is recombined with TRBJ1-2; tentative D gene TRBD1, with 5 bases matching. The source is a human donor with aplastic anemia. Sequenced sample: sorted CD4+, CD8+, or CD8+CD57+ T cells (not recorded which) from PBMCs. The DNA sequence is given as TGTGCCAGCAGCCGCCGGGACGCTAACTATGGCTACACCTTC. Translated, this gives CASSRRDANYGYTF.